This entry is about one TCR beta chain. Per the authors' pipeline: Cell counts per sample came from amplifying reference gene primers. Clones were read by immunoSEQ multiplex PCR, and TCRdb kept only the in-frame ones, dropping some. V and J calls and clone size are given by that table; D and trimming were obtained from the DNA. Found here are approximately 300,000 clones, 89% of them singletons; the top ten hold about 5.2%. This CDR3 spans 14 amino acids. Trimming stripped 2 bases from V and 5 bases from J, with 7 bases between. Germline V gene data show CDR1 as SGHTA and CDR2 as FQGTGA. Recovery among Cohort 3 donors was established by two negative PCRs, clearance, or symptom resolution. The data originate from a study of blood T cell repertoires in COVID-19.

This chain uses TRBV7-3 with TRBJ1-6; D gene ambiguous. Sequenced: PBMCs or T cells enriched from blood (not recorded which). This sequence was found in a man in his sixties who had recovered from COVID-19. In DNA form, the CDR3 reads TGTGCCAGCAGCTTACGACAAGATAATTCACCCCTCCACTTT. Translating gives CASSLRQDNSPLHF.